Given below is one T cell receptor beta chain in context. Its antigen remains unidentified. The data are from a study of T cells after posttransplantation cyclophosphamide. The protocol was immunoSEQ multiplex PCR, while the TCRdb copy is restricted to in-frame clones and leaves out a portion. The sample holds about 20,000 clones, under 99% seen once. Germline V lookup: CDR1 ENHRY, CDR2 SYGVKD. The CDR3 loop spans 13 amino acids. After removal of 6 bases from V and 8 bases from J, the junction contained 7 bases not matched to a gene. The naive gate required viable CD3+CD4+ or CD3+CD8+ cells with CCR7+CD45RA+CD45RO-CD95-CD27+CD28+ phenotype. Regarding the study as a whole: Recipient CMV seropositivity and CMV reactivation strongly tracked TRB clonality. Skin or GI-infiltrating T cells shared few TRB sequences with blood.

The receptor comes from a man in his forties in good health, CMV-negative, and a related stem cell transplant donor. V is TRBV10-3 and J is TRBJ2-4, with 7 nucleotides matching TRBD1. The specimen was naive CD4+ T cells sorted from PBMCs. The CDR3 loop is CAIRLDRSDIQYF. The CDR3 coding sequence is TGTGCCATCAGGCTGGACAGGTCGGACATTCAGTACTTC.